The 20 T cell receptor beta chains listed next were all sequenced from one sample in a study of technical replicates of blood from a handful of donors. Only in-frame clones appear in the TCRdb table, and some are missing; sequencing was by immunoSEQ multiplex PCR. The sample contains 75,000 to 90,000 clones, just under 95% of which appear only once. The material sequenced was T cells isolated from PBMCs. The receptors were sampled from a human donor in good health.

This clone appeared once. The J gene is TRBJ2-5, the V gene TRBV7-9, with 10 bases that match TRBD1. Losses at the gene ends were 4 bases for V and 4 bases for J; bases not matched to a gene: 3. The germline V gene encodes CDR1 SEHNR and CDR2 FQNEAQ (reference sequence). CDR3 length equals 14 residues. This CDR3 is CASSYDRGRETQYF. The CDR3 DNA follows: TGTGCCAGCAGCTACGACAGGGGGCGAGAGACCCAGTACTTC. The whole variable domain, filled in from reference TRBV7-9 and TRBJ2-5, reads DTGVSQNPRHKITKRGQNVTFRCDPISEHNRLYWYRQTLGQGPEFLTYFQNEAQLEKSRLLSDRFSAERPKGSFSTLEIQRTEQGDSAMYLCASSYDRGRETQYFGPGTRLLVL.

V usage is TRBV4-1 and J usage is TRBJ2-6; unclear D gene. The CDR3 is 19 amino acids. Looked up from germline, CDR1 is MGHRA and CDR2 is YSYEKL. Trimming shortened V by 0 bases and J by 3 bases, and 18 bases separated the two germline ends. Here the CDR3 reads CASSQDPLARNFGANVLTF. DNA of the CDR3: TGCGCCAGCAGCCAAGATCCGCTTGCTCGTAACTTTGGGGCCAACGTCCTGACTTTC.

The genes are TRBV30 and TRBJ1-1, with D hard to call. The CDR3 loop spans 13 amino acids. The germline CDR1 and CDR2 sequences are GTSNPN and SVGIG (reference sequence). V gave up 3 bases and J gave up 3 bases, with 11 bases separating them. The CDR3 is CAWRGEPHTEAFF. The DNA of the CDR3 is TGTGCCTGGAGGGGCGAACCGCACACTGAAGCTTTCTTT. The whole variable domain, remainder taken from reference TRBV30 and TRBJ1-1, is SQTIHQWPATLVQPVGSPLSLECTVEGTSNPNLYWYRQAAGRGLQLLFYSVGIGQISSEVPQNLSASRPQDRQFILSSKKLLLSDSGFYLCAWRGEPHTEAFFGQGTRLTVV.

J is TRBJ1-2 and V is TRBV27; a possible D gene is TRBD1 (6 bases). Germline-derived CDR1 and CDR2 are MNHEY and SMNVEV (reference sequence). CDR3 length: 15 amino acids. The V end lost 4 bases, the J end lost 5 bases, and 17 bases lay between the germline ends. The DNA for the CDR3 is TGTGCCAGCAGTTCCGCCTACGGGACAAGTTATGGCTACACCTTC. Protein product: CASSSAYGTSYGYTF.

The CDR3 sequence: CASSLGGGGETQYF. The CDR3 DNA follows: TGCGCCAGCAGCTTGGGGGGGGGAGGCGAGACCCAGTACTTC. The gene calls are TRBV5-1 and TRBJ2-5; 7 bases agree with TRBD2. Germline lookup yields CDR1 SGHRS and CDR2 YFSETQ. V dropped 0 bases and J dropped 5; count of bases not matched to a gene: 4. The length of the CDR3 is 14 residues.

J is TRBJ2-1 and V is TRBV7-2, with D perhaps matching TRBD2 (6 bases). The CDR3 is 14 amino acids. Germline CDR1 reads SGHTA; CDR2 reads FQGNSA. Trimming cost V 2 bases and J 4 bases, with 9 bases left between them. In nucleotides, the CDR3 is TGTGCCAGCAGCTTACCGGGAGCGTACAATGAGCAGTTCTTC. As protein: CASSLPGAYNEQFF.

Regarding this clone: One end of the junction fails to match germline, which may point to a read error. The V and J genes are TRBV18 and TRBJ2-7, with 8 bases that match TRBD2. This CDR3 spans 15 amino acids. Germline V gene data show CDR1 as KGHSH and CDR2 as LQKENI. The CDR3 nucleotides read TGTGCCAGCTCCCCACGGGGGGGTTACTCCTACGAGCAGTACTTC. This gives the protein CASSPRGGYSYEQYF.

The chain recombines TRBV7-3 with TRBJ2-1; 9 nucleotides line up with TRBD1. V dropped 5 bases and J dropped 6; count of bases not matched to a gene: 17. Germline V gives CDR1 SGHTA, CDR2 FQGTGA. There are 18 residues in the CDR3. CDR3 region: CASSGDGVPGQGGNEQFF. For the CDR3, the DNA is TGTGCCAGCAGCGGAGACGGAGTGCCGGGACAGGGTGGCAATGAGCAGTTCTTC. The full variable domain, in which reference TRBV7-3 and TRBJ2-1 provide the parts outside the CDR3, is GAGVSQTPSNKVTEKGKYVELRCDPISGHTALYWYRQSLGQGPEFLIYFQGTGAADDSGLPNDRFFAVRPEGSVSTLKIQRTERGDSAVYLCASSGDGVPGQGGNEQFFGPGTRLTVL.

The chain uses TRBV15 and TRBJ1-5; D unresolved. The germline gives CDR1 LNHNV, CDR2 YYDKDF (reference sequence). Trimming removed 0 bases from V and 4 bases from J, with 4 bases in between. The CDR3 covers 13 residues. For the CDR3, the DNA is TGTGCCACCAGCAGAGAACGGAATCAGCCCCAGCATTTT. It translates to CATSRERNQPQHF.

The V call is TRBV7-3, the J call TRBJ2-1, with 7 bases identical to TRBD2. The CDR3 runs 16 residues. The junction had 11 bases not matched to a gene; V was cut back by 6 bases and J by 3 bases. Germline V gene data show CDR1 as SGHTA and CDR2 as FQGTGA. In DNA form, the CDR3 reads TGTGCCAGCAGGTGTCGGCGGGAGCTGTACTACAATGAGCAGTTCTTC. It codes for CASRCRRELYYNEQFF.

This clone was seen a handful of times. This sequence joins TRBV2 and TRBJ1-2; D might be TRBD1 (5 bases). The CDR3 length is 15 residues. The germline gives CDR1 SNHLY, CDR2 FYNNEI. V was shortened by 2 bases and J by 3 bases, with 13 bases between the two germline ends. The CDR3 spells CASSESGQGHYGYTF. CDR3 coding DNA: TGTGCCAGCAGTGAATCAGGGCAGGGCCACTATGGCTACACCTTC.

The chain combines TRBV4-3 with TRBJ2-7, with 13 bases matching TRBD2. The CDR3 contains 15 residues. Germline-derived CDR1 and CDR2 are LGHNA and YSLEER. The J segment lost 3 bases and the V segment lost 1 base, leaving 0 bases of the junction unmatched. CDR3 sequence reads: CASSQGLAGGYEQYF. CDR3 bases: TGCGCCAGCAGCCAAGGACTAGCGGGAGGCTACGAGCAGTACTTC.

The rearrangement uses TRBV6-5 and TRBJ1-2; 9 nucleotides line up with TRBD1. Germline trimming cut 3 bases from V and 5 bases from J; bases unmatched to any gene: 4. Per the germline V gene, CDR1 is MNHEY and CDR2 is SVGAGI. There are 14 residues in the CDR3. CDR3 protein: CASSYEGQGYGYTF. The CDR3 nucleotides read TGTGCCAGCAGTTATGAGGGACAGGGTTATGGCTACACCTTC.

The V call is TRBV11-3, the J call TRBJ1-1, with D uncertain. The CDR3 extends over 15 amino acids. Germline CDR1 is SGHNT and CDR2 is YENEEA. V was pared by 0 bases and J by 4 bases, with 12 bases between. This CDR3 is CASSLEPSLATEAFF. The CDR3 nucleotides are TGTGCCAGCAGCTTAGAGCCCTCCCTAGCCACTGAAGCTTTCTTT.

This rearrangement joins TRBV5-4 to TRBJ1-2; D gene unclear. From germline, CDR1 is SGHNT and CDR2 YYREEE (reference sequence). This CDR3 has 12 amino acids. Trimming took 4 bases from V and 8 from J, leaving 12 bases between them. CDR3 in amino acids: CASSLDGSGYTF. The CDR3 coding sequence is TGTGCCAGCAGCCTGGACGGGAGCGGCTACACCTTC.

CDR3 bases: TGTGCCAGCAGTCCCGACAGATACTATGGCTACACCTTC. Protein: CASSPDRYYGYTF. This rearrangement joins TRBV6-5 to TRBJ1-2, with D tentatively TRBD1 (5 bases). V lost 5 bases and J 3 bases, leaving 10 bases between the germline ends. CDR3 length: 13 residues. Germline V CDR1 and CDR2: MNHEY, SVGAGI.

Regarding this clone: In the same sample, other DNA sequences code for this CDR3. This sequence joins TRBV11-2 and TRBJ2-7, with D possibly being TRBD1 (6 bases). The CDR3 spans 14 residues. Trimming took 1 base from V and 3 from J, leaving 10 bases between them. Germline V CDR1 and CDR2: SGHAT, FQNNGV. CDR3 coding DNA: TGTGCCAGCAGCTTAGGGCCACAGGGCTACGAGCAGTACTTC. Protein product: CASSLGPQGYEQYF. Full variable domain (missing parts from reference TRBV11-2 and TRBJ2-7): EAGVAQSPRYKIIEKRQSVAFWCNPISGHATLYWYQQILGQGPKLLIQFQNNGVVDDSQLPKDRFSAERLKGVDSTLKIQPAKLEDSAVYLCASSLGPQGYEQYFGPGTRLTVT.

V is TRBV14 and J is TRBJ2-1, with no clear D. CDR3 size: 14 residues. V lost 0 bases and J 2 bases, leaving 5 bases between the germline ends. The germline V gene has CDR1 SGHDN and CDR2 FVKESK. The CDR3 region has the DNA TGTGCCAGCAGCCAAGAGTGGCCCTACAATGAGCAGTTCTTC. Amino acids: CASSQEWPYNEQFF.

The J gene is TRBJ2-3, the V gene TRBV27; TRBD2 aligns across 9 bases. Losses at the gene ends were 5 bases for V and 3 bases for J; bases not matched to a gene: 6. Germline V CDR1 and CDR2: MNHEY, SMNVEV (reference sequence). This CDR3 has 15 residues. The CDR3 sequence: CASSPRAGGTDTQYF. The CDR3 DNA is TGTGCCAGCAGTCCTAGGGCGGGGGGGACAGATACGCAGTATTTT.

CDR3 in DNA: TGTGCCAGCAGTGAATTTATAGGAAGAGGTAGCAATCAGCCCCAGCATTTT. It encodes CASSEFIGRGSNQPQHF. V gene TRBV6-1 combines with J gene TRBJ1-5; no clear D gene. V gave up 2 bases and J gave up 0 bases, with 14 bases separating them. The V gene's germline CDR1 is MNHNS and CDR2 SASEGT. The CDR3 is 17 amino acids.